These T cell receptor beta chains were read from a single sample in a study of T-cell memory formation after mild COVID-19. TCRdb re-derived calls from the 5' RACE reads in MiXCR, one entry per CDR3 protein. The sample carries hundreds of thousands of distinct CDR3 sequences, more than 20% recorded once. What was sequenced was PBMCs or a T cell subset sorted from them (not recorded which). Source of these receptors: an adult woman who had mild COVID-19 (a few samples of this study predate the infection). Cell type and time point are not known. The conserved cysteine and the conserved F or W are not part of the CDR3 here.

TRBV5-5	TRBJ2-7	ASSLRVGLPYEQY
TRBV20-1	TRBJ2-7	SASPDSSYEQY
TRBV30	TRBJ1-5	AWSGHAASNQPQH
TRBV12-3/TRBV12-4	TRBJ1-1	ASSLARAGPTEAF
TRBV12-3/TRBV12-4	TRBJ2-1	ASTKRLAEGAYNEQF
TRBV7-2	TRBJ2-5	ASSLPWTSLETQY
TRBV5-1	TRBJ2-7	ASSLTPGQGHYEQY
TRBV10-3	TRBJ2-1	AISESGAAYNEQF
TRBV3-1	TRBJ1-1	ASSQDAGLMNTEAF
TRBV5-5	TRBJ2-3	ASSLRLASLADTQY
TRBV5-1	TRBJ2-3	ASSTGGEQNTDTQC
TRBV6-5	TRBJ2-5	ASSYFGQETQY
TRBV7-2	TRBJ2-5	ASSGDGQRVETQY
TRBV12-3/TRBV12-4	TRBJ2-3	ASSSSGGVGDTQY
TRBV7-2	TRBJ2-1	ASSSPTWSPHEQF
TRBV27	TRBJ2-5	ASSPGFWETQY
TRBV6-1	TRBJ2-1	ASSGSGRSYNEQF
TRBV25-1	TRBJ1-5	ASSESSQGAQPQH
TRBV7-3	TRBJ2-2	ASSPNNRGQGGELF
TRBV10-2	TRBJ2-7	ASRDGLAGDFYEQY
TRBV6-1	TRBJ1-1	ASSELRTGGDEAF
TRBV9	TRBJ2-2	ASSGLAGTGELF
TRBV11-2	TRBJ2-3	ASSLPPRRGVLNTDTQY
TRBV7-8	TRBJ2-3	ASSGGAGSTDTQY
TRBV5-6	TRBJ2-1	ASSLEGRSYNEQF
TRBV3-1	TRBJ2-5	ASSQPGVRETQY
TRBV4-1	TRBJ1-1	ASSLRGHGEAF
TRBV14	TRBJ2-1	ASSPYRGGIGEQF
TRBV10-3	TRBJ1-1	AISEVRIQNTEAF
TRBV30	TRBJ2-1	AWGLAANEQF
TRBV7-3	TRBJ1-1	ASSVKMNTEAF
TRBV20-1	TRBJ2-5	SARDRVNSQETQY
TRBV6-5	TRBJ2-2	ASSWQGANTGELF
TRBV6-2/TRBV6-3	TRBJ1-1	ASSYSISPQWRNTEAF
TRBV7-9	TRBJ2-3	ASSPRLVGTDTQY
TRBV6-1	TRBJ1-1	ASSEYYRPSNTEAF
TRBV27	TRBJ1-1	ASSLFSENTEAF
TRBV30	TRBJ1-1	AWMQGISLAF
TRBV19	TRBJ2-7	ARPPPGGRTDTYEQY
TRBV27	TRBJ1-5	ASRVQFAGHQPQH
TRBV29-1	TRBJ1-1	SVEPQGLNTEAF
TRBV19	TRBJ1-1	ASSIDQGRRDMNTEAF
TRBV19	TRBJ1-3	ASSIGTGAGNTIY
TRBV7-8	TRBJ2-1	ASSLASWTGRNEQF
TRBV20-1	TRBJ2-1	SAKTSGIFNEQF
TRBV18	TRBJ2-3	ASSAIAGETDTQY
TRBV6-5	TRBJ2-3	ASSRSSGGASTDTQY
TRBV9	TRBJ1-2	ASSAGERDGYT
TRBV12-3/TRBV12-4	TRBJ1-2	ASSLDWIGAYGYT
TRBV27	TRBJ2-7	ASSLGTRGYEQY